This T cell receptor (beta chain) was recorded in a study of blood T cell repertoires in COVID-19 (TCRdb year 2020). Regarding the research as a whole: Samples covering the acute and convalescent phases of COVID-19 were provided by collaborators in the United States, Italy and Spain. Sample metadata almost always included a de-identified subject ID, COVID-19 status, age in years and sex. Where available, HLA class I and class II types were taken from metadata supplied by the sample provider and were not determined by assay-based typing. Deeply sampled blood TCRbeta repertoires from subjects exposed to, actively infected with, or recovered from COVID-19 were included in the dataset. The repertoires were made available in a free public database intended to serve as a resource for research on the immune response to SARS-CoV-2. The samples were drawn from the first 160 participants of the ongoing ImmuneRACE study and from roughly 1,300 subjects provided by 6 global collaborators. The material from the prospective study consisted of cDNA or gDNA derived from T cells, B-cell-depleted T cells, or PBMCs.

The paper's findings and limits, for the study overall: The quantity of clinical and demographic metadata differed by source and by participant and was supplied without curation.

As for this clone: This clone's antigen is unknown. Base-call qualities are not available, and no considerably larger clone is one nucleotide away.

Deletion took 2 bases off V and 5 bases off J, with a span of 12 bases between the germline ends. CDR1 and CDR2 were assigned from the germline V gene as SNHLY and FYNNEI. The CDR3 has 14 amino acids, counting the end cysteine and phenylalanine. CDR3 DNA is the only sequence kept; it has 42 bases, read in frame from the first base. Each collaborating institution followed its own protocols to collect whole blood in K2EDTA tubes. For TCRbeta analysis, collaborators shipped samples in one of three forms: frozen whole blood, isolated PBMCs, or DNA extracted from either of those sample types. TCRbeta CDR3 regions were amplified from genomic DNA by means of the immunoSEQ Assay, a bias-controlled multiplex PCR. The authors' analysis ran thus. Within the assay, amplification of reference gene primers was used to estimate how many nucleated cells each sample contained. To quantify the absolute abundance of each unique TCRbeta CDR3 rearrangement, sequence reads were collapsed and filtered. For each sample, productive Simpson clonality was calculated by taking the square root of Simpson's diversity index across productive rearrangements. This immuneACCESS table, as held by TCRdb, lists in-frame sequences with V and J called but not all clones. Of the missing ones, under half trace to an unresolved V gene in checked studies; the others have no known cause. V, J and clone size reflect that table, while D and trimming were determined from the DNA. A total of about 20,000 clones appear in this sample, approximately 90% of them only once. The ten top clones hold about 10% of the sample.

What was sequenced was peripheral blood. Rearrangement joined TRBV2 to TRBJ2-5; TRBD2 could be the D gene, as 6 bases match. The receptor was isolated from a human donor in a cohort sampled during active COVID-19. The donor label of this sample is uncertain. At the DNA level, the sequence is TGTGCCAGCAGTGAATTAACGGGGGATGAGACCCAGTACTTC. This sequence encodes CASSELTGDETQYF.